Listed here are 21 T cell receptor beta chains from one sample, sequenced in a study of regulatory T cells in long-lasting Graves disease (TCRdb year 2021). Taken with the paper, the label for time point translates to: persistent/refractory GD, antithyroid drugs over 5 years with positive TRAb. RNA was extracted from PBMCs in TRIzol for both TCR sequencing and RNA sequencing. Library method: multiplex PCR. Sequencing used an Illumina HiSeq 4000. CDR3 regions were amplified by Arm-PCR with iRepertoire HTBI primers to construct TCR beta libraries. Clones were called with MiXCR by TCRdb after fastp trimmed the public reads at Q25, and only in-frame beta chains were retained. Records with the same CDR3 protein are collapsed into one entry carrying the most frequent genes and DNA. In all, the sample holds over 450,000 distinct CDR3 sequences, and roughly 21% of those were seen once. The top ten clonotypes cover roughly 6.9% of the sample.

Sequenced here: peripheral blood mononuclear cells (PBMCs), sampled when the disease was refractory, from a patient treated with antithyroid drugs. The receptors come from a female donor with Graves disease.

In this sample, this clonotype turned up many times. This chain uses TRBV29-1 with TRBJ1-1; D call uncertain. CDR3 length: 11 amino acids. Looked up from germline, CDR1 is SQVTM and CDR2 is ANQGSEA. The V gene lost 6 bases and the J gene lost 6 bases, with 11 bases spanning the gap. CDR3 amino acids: CSVTTGAEAFF. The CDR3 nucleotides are TGCAGCGTGACAACCGGGGCTGAAGCTTTCTTT. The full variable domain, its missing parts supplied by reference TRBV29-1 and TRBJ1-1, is SAVISQKPSRDICQRGTSLTIQCQVDSQVTMMFWYRQQPGQSLTLIATANQGSEATYESGFVIDKFPISRPNLTFSTLTVSNMSPEDSSIYLCSVTTGAEAFFGQGTRLTVV.

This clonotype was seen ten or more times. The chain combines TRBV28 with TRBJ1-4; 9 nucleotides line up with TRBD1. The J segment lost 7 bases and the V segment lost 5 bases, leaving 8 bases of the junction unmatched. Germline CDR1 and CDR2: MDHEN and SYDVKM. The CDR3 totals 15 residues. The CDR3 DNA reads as TGTGCCAGCAGTCTAGGGGGGACAGGGAGTGAAAAACTGTTTTTT. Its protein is CASSLGGTGSEKLFF.

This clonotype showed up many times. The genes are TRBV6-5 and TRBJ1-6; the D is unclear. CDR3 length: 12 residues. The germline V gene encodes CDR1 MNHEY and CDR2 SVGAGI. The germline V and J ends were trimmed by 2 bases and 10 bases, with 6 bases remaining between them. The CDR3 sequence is CASSYMGSPLHF. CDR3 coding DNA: TGTGCCAGCAGTTACATGGGATCACCCCTCCACTTT.

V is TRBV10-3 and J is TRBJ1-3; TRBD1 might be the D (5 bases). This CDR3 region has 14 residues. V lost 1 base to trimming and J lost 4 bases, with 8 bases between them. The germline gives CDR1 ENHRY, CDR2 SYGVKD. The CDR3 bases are TGTGCCATCAGTGAGTGGGACCGGGGAAACACCATATATTTT. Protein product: CAISEWDRGNTIYF.

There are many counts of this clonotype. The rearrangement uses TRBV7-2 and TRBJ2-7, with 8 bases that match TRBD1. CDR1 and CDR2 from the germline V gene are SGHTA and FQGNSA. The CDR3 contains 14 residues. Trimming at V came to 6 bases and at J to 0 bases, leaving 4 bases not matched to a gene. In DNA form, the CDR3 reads TGTGCCAGCAGTAGGGGACAGGCCTCCTACGAGCAGTACTTC. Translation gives CASSRGQASYEQYF. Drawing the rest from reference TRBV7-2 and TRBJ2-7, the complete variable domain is GAGVSQSPSNKVTEKGKDVELRCDPISGHTALYWYRQSLGQGLEFLIYFQGNSAPDKSGLPSDRFSAERTGGSVSTLTIQRTQQEDSAVYLCASSRGQASYEQYFGPGTRLTVT.

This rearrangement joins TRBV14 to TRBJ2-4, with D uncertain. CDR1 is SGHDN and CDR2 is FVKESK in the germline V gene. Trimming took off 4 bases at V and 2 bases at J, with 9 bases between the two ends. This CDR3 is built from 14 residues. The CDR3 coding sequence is TGTGCCAGCAGCCGCCTAGTTCCCAAAAACATTCAGTACTTC. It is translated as CASSRLVPKNIQYF. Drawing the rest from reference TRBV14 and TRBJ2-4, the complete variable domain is EAGVTQFPSHSVIEKGQTVTLRCDPISGHDNLYWYRRVMGKEIKFLLHFVKESKQDESGMPNNRFLAERTGGTYSTLKVQPAELEDSGVYFCASSRLVPKNIQYFGAGTRLSVL.

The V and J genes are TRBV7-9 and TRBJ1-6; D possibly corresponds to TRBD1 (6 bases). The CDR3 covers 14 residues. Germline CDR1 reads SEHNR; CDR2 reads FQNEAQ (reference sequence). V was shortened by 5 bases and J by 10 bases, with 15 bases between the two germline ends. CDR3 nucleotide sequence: TGTGCCAGCAGCGAAACAGGGTCGAACTCACCCCTCCACTTT. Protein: CASSETGSNSPLHF.

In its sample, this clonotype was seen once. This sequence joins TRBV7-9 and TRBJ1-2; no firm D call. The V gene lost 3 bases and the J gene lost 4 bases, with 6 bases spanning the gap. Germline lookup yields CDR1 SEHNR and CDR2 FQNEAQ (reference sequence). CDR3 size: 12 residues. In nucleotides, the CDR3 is TGTGCCAGCAGCTTCGGATTCTATGGCTACACCTTC. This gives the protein CASSFGFYGYTF.

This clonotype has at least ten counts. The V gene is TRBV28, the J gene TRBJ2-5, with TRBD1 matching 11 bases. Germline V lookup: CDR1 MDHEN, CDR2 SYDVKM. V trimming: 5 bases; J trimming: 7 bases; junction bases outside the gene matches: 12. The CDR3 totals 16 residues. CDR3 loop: CASSRGTGGPKRTQYF. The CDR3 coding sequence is TGTGCCAGCAGTAGGGGGACAGGGGGGCCTAAGCGGACCCAGTACTTC.

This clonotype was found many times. CDR3 sequence reads: CASRDPGRDEAFF. The CDR3 region has the DNA TGTGCCAGCAGGGACCCGGGACGGGATGAAGCTTTCTTT. V is TRBV6-2 or TRBV6-3 and J is TRBJ1-1; a weak D match, TRBD1 (5 bases). V shed 6 bases and J shed 7 bases, with 15 bases lying between them. This CDR3 has 13 residues. Per the germline V gene, CDR1 is MNHEY and CDR2 is SVGEGT.

The CDR3 here is CASSLGARKMYGYTF. Written as DNA, the CDR3 is TGCGCCAGCAGCTTGGGCGCCAGGAAGATGTATGGCTACACCTTC. The J gene is TRBJ1-2, the V gene TRBV5-1; D ambiguous. Germline CDR1 is SGHRS and CDR2 is YFSETQ. V lost 0 bases and J 5 bases, leaving 14 bases between the germline ends. CDR3 length: 15 amino acids.

The CDR3 reads CASSLEAGGGTDTQYF. The DNA for the CDR3 is TGTGCCAGCAGCTTAGAAGCGGGGGGCGGCACAGATACGCAGTATTTT. V usage is TRBV7-2 and J usage is TRBJ2-3, with TRBD2 identical over 9 bases. Trimming removed 1 base from V and 1 base from J; junction bases left unmatched: 3. Germline CDR1 reads SGHTA; CDR2 reads FQGNSA. The CDR3 covers 16 residues. The whole variable domain, filled in from reference TRBV7-2 and TRBJ2-3, reads GAGVSQSPSNKVTEKGKDVELRCDPISGHTALYWYRQSLGQGLEFLIYFQGNSAPDKSGLPSDRFSAERTGGSVSTLTIQRTQQEDSAVYLCASSLEAGGGTDTQYFGPGTRLTVL.

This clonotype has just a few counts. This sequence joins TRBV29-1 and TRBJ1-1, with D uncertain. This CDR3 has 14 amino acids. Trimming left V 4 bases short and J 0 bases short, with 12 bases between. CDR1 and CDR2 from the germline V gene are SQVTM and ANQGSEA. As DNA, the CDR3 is TGCAGCGTTGCCCCCGCAGGATTGAACACTGAAGCTTTCTTT. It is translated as CSVAPAGLNTEAFF.

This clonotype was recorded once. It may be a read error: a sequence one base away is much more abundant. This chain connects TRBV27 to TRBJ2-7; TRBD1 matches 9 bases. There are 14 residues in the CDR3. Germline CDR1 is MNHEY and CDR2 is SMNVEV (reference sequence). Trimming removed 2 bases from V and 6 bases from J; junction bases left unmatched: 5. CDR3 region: CASSLPATGGEQYF. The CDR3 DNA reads TGTGCCAGCAGTTTACCGGCGACAGGGGGCGAGCAGTACTTC.

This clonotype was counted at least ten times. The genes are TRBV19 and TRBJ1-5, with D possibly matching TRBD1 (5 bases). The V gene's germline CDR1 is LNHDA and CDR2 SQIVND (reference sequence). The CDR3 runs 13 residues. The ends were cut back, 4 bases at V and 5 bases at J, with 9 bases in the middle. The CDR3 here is CASSTTEYQPQHF. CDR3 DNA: TGTGCCAGTAGTACGACAGAGTATCAGCCCCAGCATTTT.

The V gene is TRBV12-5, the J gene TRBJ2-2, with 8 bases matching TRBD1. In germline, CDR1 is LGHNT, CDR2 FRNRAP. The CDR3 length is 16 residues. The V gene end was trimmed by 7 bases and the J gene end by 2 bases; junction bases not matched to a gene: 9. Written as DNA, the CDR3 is TGTGCTAGTGCCTCGAACAGGGGGGCCAACACCGGGGAGCTGTTTTTT. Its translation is CASASNRGANTGELFF.

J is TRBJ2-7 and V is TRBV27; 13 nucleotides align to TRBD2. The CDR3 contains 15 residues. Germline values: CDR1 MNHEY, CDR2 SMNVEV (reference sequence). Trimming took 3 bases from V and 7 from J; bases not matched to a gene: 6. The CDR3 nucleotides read TGTGCCAGCAGTTTTGGACTAGCGGGAGCCAAAGAGCAGTACTTC. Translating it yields CASSFGLAGAKEQYF.

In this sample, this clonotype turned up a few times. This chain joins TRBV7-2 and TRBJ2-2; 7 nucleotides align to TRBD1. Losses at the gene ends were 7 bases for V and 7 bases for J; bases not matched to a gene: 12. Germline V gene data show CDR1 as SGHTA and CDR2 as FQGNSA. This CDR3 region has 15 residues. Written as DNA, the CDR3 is TGTGCCAGCAACCTTGGACAGGCAAACGACGGGGAGCTGTTTTTT. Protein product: CASNLGQANDGELFF.

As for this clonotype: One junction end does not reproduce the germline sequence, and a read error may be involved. The CDR3 nucleotides are TGTGCCACCAGCGGCAACTCCTTCACCGGGGAGCTGCTTTTT. Residues: CATSGNSFTGELLF. The chain couples TRBV24-1 to TRBJ2-2, with D possibly being TRBD2 (5 bases). From germline, CDR1 is KGHDR and CDR2 SFDVKD. The CDR3 loop spans 14 amino acids.

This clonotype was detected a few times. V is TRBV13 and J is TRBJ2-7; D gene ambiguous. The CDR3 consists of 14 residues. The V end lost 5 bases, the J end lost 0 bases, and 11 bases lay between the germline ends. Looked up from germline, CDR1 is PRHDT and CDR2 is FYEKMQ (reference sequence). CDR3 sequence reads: CASSHSGSSYEQYF. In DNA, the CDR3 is TGTGCCAGCAGCCATTCAGGAAGCTCCTACGAGCAGTACTTC. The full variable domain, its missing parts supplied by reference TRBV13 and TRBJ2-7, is AAGVIQSPRHLIKEKRETATLKCYPIPRHDTVYWYQQGPGQDPQFLISFYEKMQSDKGSIPDRFSAQQFSDYHSELNMSSLELGDSALYFCASSHSGSSYEQYFGPGTRLTVT.

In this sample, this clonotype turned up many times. The CDR3 here is CAISEIAGPSPNQPQHF. The CDR3 region has the DNA TGTGCCATCAGTGAAATTGCTGGACCTAGCCCAAATCAGCCCCAGCATTTT. This chain uses TRBV10-3 with TRBJ1-5; D unresolved. CDR1 ENHRY and CDR2 SYGVKD come from the germline V gene. The CDR3 consists of 17 residues. V shed 3 bases and J shed 4 bases, with 19 bases lying between them.